This T cell receptor beta chain came from a study of CD8 T cells in Susac syndrome. Broader study findings: As the study acknowledged, the number of individuals who were part of its TCR sequencing and HLA analysis was relatively small.

Comment on this clonotype: The antigen is not known.

RNA amounts of 0.5 to 1 ug underwent reverse transcription with random hexamers. Multiplex immunoSEQ PCR targeted 54 Vbeta and 13 Jbeta TCR beta segments. TCRdb analysed the immunoSEQ multiplex PCR reads with MiXCR anew, one entry per CDR3 protein. The sample comprises 90,000 to 110,000 distinct CDR3 sequences, less than 97% of which are singletons, and 0.075% to 0.1% rests with the top ten. V was pared by 7 bases and J by 7 bases, with 13 bases between. The germline V gene has CDR1 SQVTM and CDR2 ANQGSEA. The CDR3 loop spans 12 amino acids. This TCR derives from a human donor in good health. Input material: CD4+ T cells from PBMCs. The chain is built from TRBV29-1 and TRBJ1-4; no reliable D call. CDR3 bases: TGCAGCGCGATAGACCGGGGTGAAAAACTGTTTTTT. It codes for CSAIDRGEKLFF.